The next 4 T cell receptor beta chains were all read from a single sample in a study of T cell responses to AZD1222 COVID-19 vaccine (dated by TCRdb to the early 2020s). Library creation used the immunoSEQ multiplex PCR assay. This is the immuneACCESS table as TCRdb keeps it, with only in-frame sequences that have V and J called. A part of the clones is gone; compared with another copy, unresolved V genes explain less than half, and the rest is unexplained. The sample has 150,000 to 170,000 clones on record, about nine tenths of them singletons. Of the sample, 3% to 3.5% is held by the ten largest clones. Interpreted using the paper, the time point label stands for: baseline before first vaccination. Sequencing was performed on peripheral blood, taken on day 0 of AZD1222 vaccination. The source is an adult in good health.

This clone appeared a single time. V gene TRBV12-3 or TRBV12-4 combines with J gene TRBJ1-2; possibly TRBD1 for D (5 bases). V was shortened by 5 bases and J by 5 bases, with 12 bases between the two germline ends. This CDR3 has 13 residues. The CDR3 DNA is TGTGCCAGCAGTGCGGGACCCCAATATGGCTACACCTTC. Protein product: CASSAGPQYGYTF.

The V call is TRBV5-1, the J call TRBJ1-1; no definite D call. CDR1 and CDR2 from the germline V gene are SGHRS and YFSETQ. The ends were cut back, 3 bases at V and 5 bases at J, with 17 bases in the middle. The CDR3 covers 15 residues. CDR3 sequence reads: CASSSDGGRLTEAFF. In DNA form, the CDR3 reads TGCGCCAGCAGCTCGGATGGAGGTCGGCTAACTGAAGCTTTCTTT.

The rearrangement joins TRBV28 to TRBJ1-5; 11 bases are shared with TRBD1. Looked up from germline, CDR1 is MDHEN and CDR2 is SYDVKM. The V and J ends lost 7 bases and 4 bases, in that order; junction bases with no gene match: 15. This CDR3 comprises 18 residues. In DNA form, the CDR3 reads TGTGCCAGCACGTTAATAGGACAGGGGGCTTTGGGGAATCAGCCCCAGCATTTT. It encodes CASTLIGQGALGNQPQHF.

About this clone: Other DNA sequences within the sample encode an identical CDR3. The J gene is TRBJ1-1, the V gene TRBV9, with a tentative D call TRBD1 (5 bases). This CDR3 is built from 14 residues. Trimming left V 4 bases short and J 4 bases short, with 14 bases between. CDR1 and CDR2 (germline): SGDLS, YYNGEE. The CDR3 DNA is TGTGCCAGCAGCCCCCAGCTGAGGGGCACTGAAGCTTTCTTT. Residues: CASSPQLRGTEAFF. Full variable domain (rest looked up from reference TRBV9 and TRBJ1-1): DSGVTQTPKHLITATGQRVTLRCSPRSGDLSVYWYQQSLDQGLQFLIQYYNGEERAKGNILERFSAQQFPDLHSELNLSSLELGDSALYFCASSPQLRGTEAFFGQGTRLTVV.